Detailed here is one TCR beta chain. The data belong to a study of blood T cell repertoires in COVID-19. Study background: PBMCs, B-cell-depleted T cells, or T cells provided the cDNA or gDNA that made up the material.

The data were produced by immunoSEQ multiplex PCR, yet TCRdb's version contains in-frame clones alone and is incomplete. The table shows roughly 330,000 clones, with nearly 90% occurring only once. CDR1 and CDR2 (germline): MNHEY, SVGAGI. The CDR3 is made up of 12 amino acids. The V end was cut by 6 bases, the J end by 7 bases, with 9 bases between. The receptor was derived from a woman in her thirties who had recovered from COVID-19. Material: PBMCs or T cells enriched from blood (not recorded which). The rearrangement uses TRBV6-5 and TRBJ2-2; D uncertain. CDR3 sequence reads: CASRPSSGELFF. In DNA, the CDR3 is TGTGCCAGCAGACCGTCGAGCGGGGAGCTGTTTTTT.